Following are 10 T cell receptor beta chains from one sample sequenced in a study of T cells in Graves' hyperthyroidism and ophthalmopathy. Amplified regions were TCR beta CDR3 sequences from RNA transcripts. First-round RT-PCR with HTBI primers amplified the TCR CDR3 region. MiXCR, run by TCRdb on the multiplex PCR reads, gives a single entry per CDR3 protein. There are some 490,000 distinct CDR3 sequences in the sample; approximately 22% occur only once, and 49% lies in the top ten. Material: blood. These receptors were obtained from a woman in her 70s with Graves' ophthalmopathy.

The chain carries TRBV5-6 and TRBJ2-1; D perhaps matches TRBD2 (6 bases). The CDR3 spans 11 residues. The V and J ends lost 4 bases and 10 bases respectively, with 9 bases between them. Germline CDR1 reads SGHDT; CDR2 reads YYEEEE. The CDR3 here is CASSGSGEQFF. CDR3 DNA: TGTGCCAGCAGCGGTAGCGGAGAGCAGTTCTTC.

This clonotype was found many times. V gene TRBV12-3 or TRBV12-4 combines with J gene TRBJ2-2; D is unclear. V was cut by 1 base and J by 4 bases, with 10 bases left in between. The CDR3 is 15 amino acids. CDR3 protein: CASSLGLVSTGELFF. Written as DNA, the CDR3 is TGTGCCAGCAGTTTAGGGCTAGTATCCACCGGGGAGCTGTTTTTT.

This clonotype was detected only a few times. The chain is built from TRBV19 and TRBJ2-3, with a possible D match to TRBD2 (6 bases). V lost 5 bases and J lost 3, with 9 bases in between. The CDR3 length is 13 residues. The germline V gene has CDR1 LNHDA and CDR2 SQIVND (reference sequence). The CDR3 sequence: CASSLLATDTQYF. The CDR3 DNA reads as TGTGCCAGTAGTCTACTAGCTACAGATACGCAGTATTTT. Drawing the rest from reference TRBV19 and TRBJ2-3, the complete variable domain is DGGITQSPKYLFRKEGQNVTLSCEQNLNHDAMYWYRQDPGQGLRLIYYSQIVNDFQKGDIAEGYSVSREKKESFPLTVTSAQKNPTAFYLCASSLLATDTQYFGPGTRLTVL.

The chain couples TRBV3-1 to TRBJ1-1; no clear D gene. CDR1 is LGHDT, CDR2 YNNKEL, per germline (reference sequence). The CDR3 runs to 16 residues. V was shortened by 0 bases and J by 4 bases, with 15 bases between the two germline ends. CDR3 in amino acids: CASSQDNSLLGTEAFF. The CDR3 DNA reads TGTGCCAGCAGCCAAGATAATAGCCTTTTGGGCACTGAAGCTTTCTTT.

V and J are TRBV5-1 and TRBJ2-3, with 7 bases that match TRBD1. The CDR3 has 18 residues. The junction had 14 bases not matched to a gene; V was cut back by 4 bases and J by 0 bases. From germline, CDR1 is SGHRS and CDR2 YFSETQ. The CDR3 protein is CASSPGQIFQLSTDTQYF. CDR3 nucleotides: TGCGCCAGCAGCCCGGGACAGATTTTTCAGCTTAGCACAGATACGCAGTATTTT.

This clonotype was seen at least ten times. V is TRBV2 and J is TRBJ1-1; 8 bases agree with TRBD1. V lost 4 bases, J lost 4 bases, and 5 bases stayed unmatched. The CDR3 is made up of 14 amino acids. The germline CDR1 and CDR2 sequences are SNHLY and FYNNEI. DNA of the CDR3: TGTGCCAGCAGTGCAGGGGGCGGTCTCACTGAAGCTTTCTTT. This gives the protein CASSAGGGLTEAFF.

The chain couples TRBV6-2 or TRBV6-3 to TRBJ2-7; D is possibly TRBD1 or TRBD2 (6 bases each). The CDR3 consists of 15 residues. V gave up 0 bases and J gave up 6 bases, with 15 bases separating them. Germline V gene data show CDR1 as MNHEY and CDR2 as SVGEGT. The CDR3 is CASSYSSNGGCEQYF. The CDR3 nucleotides are TGTGCCAGCAGTTACTCGTCTAACGGGGGCTGCGAGCAGTACTTC.

This clonotype was counted between two and nine times. The chain joins TRBV2 to TRBJ2-2; D assignment may be TRBD1 or TRBD2 (5 bases each). Trimming shortened V by 7 bases and J by 5 bases, and 14 bases separated the two germline ends. Germline V gene sequence: CDR1 SNHLY, CDR2 FYNNEI. CDR3 length equals 14 residues. CDR3 coding DNA: TGTGCCAGCAAAGGGGACCGAGGGACCGGGGAGCTGTTTTTT. Protein: CASKGDRGTGELFF.

This clonotype was counted a few times. The chain employs TRBV30 and TRBJ2-5; a weak D match, TRBD1 (6 bases). The germline V gene has CDR1 GTSNPN and CDR2 SVGIG (reference sequence). V lost 4 bases to trimming and J lost 5 bases, with 17 bases between them. The CDR3 contains 14 residues. CDR3 sequence: CAWTLLGALETQYF. For the CDR3, the DNA is TGTGCCTGGACCCTGCTGGGGGCGTTGGAGACCCAGTACTTC.

The chain links TRBV6-4 to TRBJ2-2; 12 bases agree with TRBD2. This CDR3 contains 21 residues. V lost 6 bases, J lost 3 bases, and 20 bases stayed unmatched. Germline CDR1 is MRHNA and CDR2 is SNTAGT. This chain's CDR3 is CASSPITELAGGFLDTGELFF. CDR3 DNA: TGTGCCAGCAGCCCAATAACCGAGCTAGCGGGAGGGTTCCTCGACACCGGGGAGCTGTTTTTT.